This T cell receptor beta chain appears in the sequencing data of a study of blood T cell repertoires in COVID-19. Whole-study context: Samples taken during acute and convalescent COVID-19 were collected in the United States, Italy and Spain.

Per the authors' pipeline: The authors estimated nucleated cell counts from reference gene primer amplification. The repertoire was sequenced with immunoSEQ multiplex PCR; TCRdb's copy has only in-frame clones and lacks some. V, J and clone size are taken as reported in that table, and D and trimming were inferred from the DNA itself. The sample includes about 140,000 clones, roughly 86% of them seen just once. Across 24 US areas, participants ranged in age from about 18 to 90 years. The CDR3 has 15 residues. The germline gives CDR1 SGHDT, CDR2 YYEEEE. Between the trimmed V and J ends, which lost 1 base and 0 bases, there was a span of 9 bases.

The source of this sequence is a woman aged 50 to 60 with acute COVID-19. Sequencing used PBMCs or T cells enriched from blood (not recorded which). The chain couples TRBV5-6 to TRBJ2-3; D gene uncertain. Written as DNA, the CDR3 is TGTGCCAGCAGCTTGTGGGCGCGAAGCACAGATACGCAGTATTTT. Translating it yields CASSLWARSTDTQYF.